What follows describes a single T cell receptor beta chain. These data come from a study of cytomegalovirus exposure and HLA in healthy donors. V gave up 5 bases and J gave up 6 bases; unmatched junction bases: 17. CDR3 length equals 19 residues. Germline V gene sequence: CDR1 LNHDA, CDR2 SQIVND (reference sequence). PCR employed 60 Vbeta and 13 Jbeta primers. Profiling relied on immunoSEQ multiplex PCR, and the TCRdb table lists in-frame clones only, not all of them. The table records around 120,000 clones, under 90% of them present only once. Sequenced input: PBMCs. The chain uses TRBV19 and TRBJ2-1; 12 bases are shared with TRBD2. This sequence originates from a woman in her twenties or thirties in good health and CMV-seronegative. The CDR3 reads CASSPPGTSGLFNGNEQFF. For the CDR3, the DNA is TGTGCCAGTAGTCCTCCCGGGACTAGCGGGTTGTTTAATGGCAATGAGCAGTTCTTC.